This passage covers 20 T cell receptor beta chains from one sample sequenced in a study of Ad26.COV2.S vaccination and SARS-CoV-2 variants. The treatment here: around 19 received Ad26.COV2.S at low or high dose, single or two shots; about 5 received placebo; per-sample allocation not given. All samples were drawn on day 63, counting from the first vaccine or placebo injection. The repertoire was sequenced with immunoSEQ multiplex PCR; TCRdb's copy has only in-frame clones and lacks some. The table records almost 400,000 clones, around 89% of them present only once. Sequencing was performed on peripheral blood, taken in a trial of Ad26.COV2.S vaccine versus placebo. The receptors come from a person aged 18 to 59 who received the Ad26.COV2.S COVID-19 vaccine or a placebo.

This chain links TRBV10-3 with TRBJ1-5; the D is unclear. Germline loops: CDR1 ENHRY, CDR2 SYGVKD. The ends were cut back, 6 bases at V and 3 bases at J, with 15 bases in the middle. This CDR3 contains 15 residues. The CDR3 here is CAISEIARANQPQHF. DNA of the CDR3: TGTGCCATCAGCGAAATTGCCCGGGCCAATCAGCCCCAGCATTTT.

The chain is built from TRBV6-6 and TRBJ2-1, with a weak D call TRBD2 (6 bases). Germline-derived CDR1 and CDR2 are MNHNY and SVGAGI (reference sequence). Deletions cut 0 bases from V and 4 bases from J, with 13 bases between. The CDR3 sequence is 16 residues long. CDR3 region: CASSYSMAGIYNEQFF. Here the CDR3 DNA reads TGTGCCAGCAGTTACTCGATGGCGGGGATATACAATGAGCAGTTCTTC.

The gene calls are TRBV29-1 and TRBJ2-3, with D uncertain. The ends were cut back, 6 bases at V and 5 bases at J, with 12 bases in the middle. CDR3 length: 12 residues. Germline V gene sequence: CDR1 SQVTM, CDR2 ANQGSEA. The CDR3 protein is CSVRLSLDTQYF. The DNA for the CDR3 is TGCAGCGTCCGCCTTTCGTTAGATACGCAGTATTTT.

The chain has TRBV5-1 and TRBJ1-4, with a possible D match to TRBD1 (5 bases). Trimming removed 1 base from V and 8 bases from J, with 12 bases in between. Germline CDR1 and CDR2: SGHRS and YFSETQ. The CDR3 is 14 amino acids. The CDR3 nucleotides read TGCGCCAGCAGCTTGAGCAGGGCCCGGGAAAAACTGTTTTTT. Its translation: CASSLSRAREKLFF.

The chain is built from TRBV4-1 and TRBJ2-7; 11 nucleotides line up with TRBD2. CDR1 is MGHRA, CDR2 YSYEKL, per germline. The CDR3 length is 16 residues. V lost 3 bases and J lost 4; bases outside the gene matches: 8. CDR3 sequence: CASSHRSGRERYEQYF. Written as DNA, the CDR3 is TGCGCCAGCAGCCACCGTAGCGGGAGGGAGCGGTACGAGCAGTACTTC.

This chain uses TRBV3-1 (or the pseudogene TRBV3-2) with TRBJ2-7; 15 nucleotides match TRBD2. Germline V gives CDR1 LGHDT, CDR2 YNNKEL (reference sequence). V was pared by 7 bases and J by 6 bases, with 4 bases of the junction left unmatched. The CDR3 contains 14 residues. In DNA form, the CDR3 reads TGTGCCAGCAACCCGGGACTAGCGGGGGGCGAGCAGTACTTC. Translation: CASNPGLAGGEQYF.

The rearrangement uses TRBV29-1 and TRBJ1-2; D remains unclear. V lost 3 bases and J 8 bases, leaving 7 bases between the germline ends. Germline V gene lookup returns CDR1 SQVTM and CDR2 ANQGSEA. This CDR3 is 10 amino acids long. CDR3 residues: CSVDFEGYTF. In DNA form, the CDR3 reads TGCAGCGTTGATTTCGAGGGCTACACCTTC.

The rearrangement uses TRBV29-1 and TRBJ1-2, with 7 bases that match TRBD1. After removal of 6 bases from V and 2 bases from J, the junction contained 9 bases not matched to a gene. This CDR3 region has 14 residues. Germline values: CDR1 SQVTM, CDR2 ANQGSEA. CDR3 DNA sequence: TGCAGCGTCCTAGGGGGCGAGGAAAACTATGGCTACACCTTC. Translation: CSVLGGEENYGYTF.

The J gene is TRBJ1-3, the V gene TRBV27, with a possible D match to TRBD1 (6 bases). The V and J ends lost 5 bases and 0 bases respectively, with 17 bases between them. Germline loops: CDR1 MNHEY, CDR2 SMNVEV (reference sequence). The CDR3 has 17 residues. CDR3 in DNA: TGTGCCAGCAGTCCCCATCAGGGGTTACCCTCTGGAAACACCATATATTTT. Protein product: CASSPHQGLPSGNTIYF.

The V and J genes are TRBV27 and TRBJ2-2, with 7 bases that match TRBD1. Germline V gene sequence: CDR1 MNHEY, CDR2 SMNVEV (reference sequence). The CDR3 sequence is 17 residues long. The ends lost 4 bases at V and 0 bases at J; junction bases unmatched: 8. This chain's CDR3 is CASSWQQGTSNTGELFF. Written as DNA, the CDR3 is TGTGCCAGCAGTTGGCAACAGGGGACCTCGAACACCGGGGAGCTGTTTTTT.

The rearrangement uses TRBV5-6 and TRBJ1-1; 8 bases match TRBD1. Germline V gene lookup returns CDR1 SGHDT and CDR2 YYEEEE. The CDR3 runs to 15 residues. V was clipped by 4 bases and J by 1 base; unmatched bases: 6. The CDR3 here is CASSPGTGPNTEAFF. The CDR3 DNA is TGTGCCAGCAGCCCAGGGACAGGCCCGAACACTGAAGCTTTCTTT.

The chain uses TRBV6-6 and TRBJ2-5, with a possible D match to TRBD2 (5 bases). The V gene's germline CDR1 is MNHNY and CDR2 SVGAGI (reference sequence). The V end lost 7 bases, the J end lost 2 bases, and 11 bases lay between the germline ends. This CDR3 spans 13 amino acids. The CDR3 protein is CASKRGQQETQYF. The CDR3 DNA follows: TGTGCCAGCAAACGCGGGCAACAAGAGACCCAGTACTTC.

The chain carries TRBV4-1 and TRBJ2-5; D may match TRBD1 or TRBD2 (5 bases each). Trimming removed 2 bases at V and 4 bases at J, with 14 bases between. The CDR3 contains 15 residues. Germline assignment: CDR1 MGHRA and CDR2 YSYEKL. The CDR3 loop is CASSQSGTGSETQYF. CDR3 DNA sequence: TGCGCCAGCAGCCAATCAGGGACCGGGTCAGAGACCCAGTACTTC.

The V call is TRBV6-5, the J call TRBJ2-7; maybe TRBD2 (5 bases). The CDR3 is made up of 13 amino acids. Trimming pared 7 bases from V and 0 bases from J, leaving 10 bases between. From germline, CDR1 is MNHEY and CDR2 SVGAGI. The CDR3 loop reads CASKADGSYEQYF. The CDR3 nucleotides read TGTGCCAGCAAAGCGGACGGCTCCTACGAGCAGTACTTC.

This sequence joins TRBV18 and TRBJ2-7; TRBD1 aligns across 9 bases. V was clipped by 2 bases and J by 5 bases; unmatched bases: 10. The germline gives CDR1 KGHSH, CDR2 LQKENI. This CDR3 region has 16 residues. In DNA, the CDR3 is TGTGCCAGCTCACCAGAGAGGGGGACAGGGAGGAACGAGCAGTACTTC. Protein: CASSPERGTGRNEQYF.

CDR3 sequence: CASSGPSLNTEAFF. The DNA of the CDR3 is TGTGCCAGCAGTGGACCCAGCTTGAACACTGAAGCTTTCTTT. The chain recombines TRBV6-4 with TRBJ1-1; D is uncertain. CDR3 length equals 14 residues. V lost 4 bases and J lost 0, with 9 bases in between. CDR1 is MRHNA, CDR2 SNTAGT, per germline.

This chain joins TRBV30 and TRBJ2-5; TRBD1 matches at 8 bases. This CDR3 has 14 residues. V gave up 0 bases and J gave up 5 bases; unmatched junction bases: 5. CDR1 and CDR2 from the germline V gene are GTSNPN and SVGIG (reference sequence). DNA for the CDR3: TGTGCCTGGAGTGTCCCGACAGGGGCGGAGACCCAGTACTTC. Translated, it gives CAWSVPTGAETQYF.

V usage is TRBV19 and J usage is TRBJ2-5, with TRBD1 matching 11 bases. The CDR3 sequence is 16 residues long. Germline V lookup: CDR1 LNHDA, CDR2 SQIVND (reference sequence). J gave up 4 bases and V 3 bases, and 7 bases lay outside the gene matches. The CDR3 bases are TGTGCCAGTAGTATTTGGGGGACAGGGGGTAGAGAGACCCAGTACTTC. Translation: CASSIWGTGGRETQYF. Full variable domain (outside the CDR3, taken from reference TRBV19 and TRBJ2-5): DGGITQSPKYLFRKEGQNVTLSCEQNLNHDAMYWYRQDPGQGLRLIYYSQIVNDFQKGDIAEGYSVSREKKESFPLTVTSAQKNPTAFYLCASSIWGTGGRETQYFGPGTRLLVL.

J is TRBJ2-2 and V is TRBV11-3; the D is unclear. Trimming pared 3 bases from V and 4 bases from J, leaving 3 bases between. This CDR3 spans 12 amino acids. Germline V gene lookup returns CDR1 SGHNT and CDR2 YENEEA. CDR3 in amino acids: CASSLGTGELFF. In nucleotides, the CDR3 is TGTGCCAGCAGCTTGGGCACCGGGGAGCTGTTTTTT.

This clone has a single count. The genes are TRBV30 and TRBJ2-2, with TRBD2 as a possible D gene (5 bases). Trimming took 0 bases from V and 2 from J, leaving 10 bases between them. Per the germline V gene, CDR1 is GTSNPN and CDR2 is SVGIG (reference sequence). CDR3 length: 15 residues. CDR3 DNA: TGTGCCTGGAGTGTACGGAGGACTAACACCGGGGAGCTGTTTTTT. It encodes CAWSVRRTNTGELFF.